Presented here are 21 T cell receptor beta chains from one specimen sequenced in a study of T cells in Graves' hyperthyroidism and ophthalmopathy (dated by TCRdb to about 2019). Libraries came from multiplex PCR. TCRdb shows the sequencer as Illumina HiSeq 2000. Amplification of TCR beta CDR3 regions was carried out from RNA transcripts. For the first round of RT-PCR on the TCR CDR3, the HTBI primer set was used together with the Qiagen OneStep RT-PCR kit. Clones were called with MiXCR by TCRdb after fastp trimmed the public reads at Q25, and only in-frame beta chains were retained. Rows with one shared CDR3 protein collapse into an entry with the most common genes and DNA. The table for this sample lists fewer than 600,000 distinct CDR3 sequences; approximately 14% of them were counted only once. Around 17% of the sample is held by the ten biggest clonotypes. Sequenced material: blood. All receptors derive from a woman younger than 30 with Graves' hyperthyroidism.

To note about this clonotype: A much more abundant neighbour one base away suggests this may be a read error. The chain couples TRBV9 to TRBJ1-6; the D gene is possibly TRBD1 (5 bases). Germline CDR1 is SGDLS and CDR2 is YYNGEE. The CDR3 runs to 15 residues. The ends were cut back, 3 bases at V and 7 bases at J, with 14 bases in the middle. CDR3 in DNA: TGTGCCAGCAGCGATTCCAGGGACGGAAATTCACCCCTCCACTTT. This codes for CASSDSRDGNSPLHF.

This clonotype was seen a single time. The chain links TRBV2 to TRBJ1-5, with D hard to call. Germline-derived CDR1 and CDR2 are SNHLY and FYNNEI. V gave up 3 bases and J gave up 1 base, with 7 bases separating them. The CDR3 sequence is 14 residues long. In DNA form, the CDR3 reads TGTGCCAGCAGTGAGCATGAGAGCAATCAGCCCCAGCATTTT. Its translation is CASSEHESNQPQHF.

This clonotype showed up many times. The V call is TRBV11-2, the J call TRBJ2-7; tentatively, D is TRBD2 (5 bases). V lost 4 bases to trimming and J lost 0 bases, with 13 bases between them. Germline-derived CDR1 and CDR2 are SGHAT and FQNNGV. The CDR3 runs 15 residues. Here the CDR3 DNA reads TGTGCCAGCAGCTCCACCCCGGGGTCCTCCTACGAGCAGTACGTC. Protein sequence: CASSSTPGSSYEQYV.

This clonotype showed up many times. The chain is built from TRBV19 and TRBJ1-1, with unresolved D. Germline assignment: CDR1 LNHDA and CDR2 SQIVND (reference sequence). The CDR3 extends over 12 amino acids. Trimming removed 4 bases from V and 7 bases from J, with 10 bases in between. The CDR3 bases are TGTGCCAGTAGTACGGGTCGGGTTGAAGCTTTCTTT. Amino acids: CASSTGRVEAFF.

The V call is TRBV19, the J call TRBJ2-5; the D is unclear. V was shortened by 4 bases and J by 5 bases, with 14 bases between the two germline ends. Germline values: CDR1 LNHDA, CDR2 SQIVND (reference sequence). The CDR3 is 14 residues long. The CDR3 loop is CASSTRTDGETQYF. In nucleotides, the CDR3 is TGTGCCAGTAGTACTAGGACGGACGGGGAGACCCAGTACTTC.

The V gene is TRBV5-6, the J gene TRBJ2-1; 7 bases are a match to TRBD2. V shed 4 bases and J 0 bases; nucleotides not matched to a gene: 7. There are 16 residues in the CDR3. Germline V CDR1 and CDR2: SGHDT, YYEEEE. Here the CDR3 reads CASSRLASSSYNEQFF. In DNA, the CDR3 is TGTGCCAGCAGCCGACTAGCCTCGAGCTCCTACAATGAGCAGTTCTTC.

There are many counts of this clonotype. The V and J genes are TRBV3-1 and TRBJ2-1, with a tentative D call TRBD1 (6 bases). V dropped 0 bases and J dropped 5 bases, with 8 bases sitting between them. This CDR3 region has 14 residues. CDR1 LGHDT and CDR2 YNNKEL come from the germline V gene (reference sequence). The CDR3 bases are TGTGCCAGCAGCCAAGACCGGGACAACAATGAGCAGTTCTTC. It is translated as CASSQDRDNNEQFF.

Ten or more counts support this clonotype. This chain joins TRBV9 and TRBJ2-7; 9 nucleotides align to TRBD1. Trimming took 1 base from V and 1 from J; bases not matched to a gene: 3. The CDR3 contains 15 residues. Germline values: CDR1 SGDLS, CDR2 YYNGEE. This CDR3 reads CASSVTGGASYEQYF. The DNA for the CDR3 is TGTGCCAGCAGCGTAACAGGGGGCGCTTCCTACGAGCAGTACTTC.

Many counts were recorded for this clonotype. The chain couples TRBV9 to TRBJ1-2; no reliable D call. The CDR3 spans 12 residues. Trimming shortened V by 7 bases and J by 2 bases, and 9 bases separated the two germline ends. Germline CDR1 is SGDLS and CDR2 is YYNGEE. CDR3 residues: CASGGLNYGYTF. For the CDR3, the DNA is TGTGCCAGCGGCGGCCTGAACTATGGCTACACCTTC.

This clonotype was observed many times. This rearrangement joins TRBV11-2 to TRBJ2-3; possible D gene TRBD2, 5 bases. This CDR3 has 14 residues. The V gene lost 10 bases and the J gene lost 6 bases, with 20 bases spanning the gap. Germline CDR1 is SGHAT and CDR2 is FQNNGV. Here the CDR3 DNA reads TGTGCCACTTCCCGGACTCACGTCACGGATACGCAGTATTTT. Its translation is CATSRTHVTDTQYF.

This clonotype was picked up many times. The chain recombines TRBV12-3 or TRBV12-4 with TRBJ2-6; no clear D gene. This CDR3 comprises 15 residues. Trimming removed 8 bases at V and 0 bases at J, with 11 bases between. The CDR3 DNA is TGTGCCAGCGGTGGTATTGGCTCTGGGGCCAACGTCCTGACTTTC. Residues: CASGGIGSGANVLTF.

This clonotype appeared many times. The chain couples TRBV2 to TRBJ2-7, with D unclear. CDR3 length: 12 amino acids. Trimming took off 1 base at V and 6 bases at J, with 7 bases between the two ends. Per germline, CDR1 SNHLY and CDR2 FYNNEI. CDR3 protein: CASSEDGPEQYV. The CDR3 DNA is TGTGCCAGCAGTGAAGATGGGCCCGAGCAGTACGTC.

This clonotype has ten or more counts. This chain joins TRBV30 and TRBJ1-4; no reliable D call. Germline V CDR1 and CDR2: GTSNPN, SVGIG (reference sequence). CDR3 length equals 16 residues. V was cut by 0 bases and J by 4 bases, with 15 bases left in between. The CDR3 bases are TGTGCCTGGAGTGTACGAATAGGGAAGATTAATGAAAAACTGTTTTTT. This sequence encodes CAWSVRIGKINEKLFF.

This clonotype was detected many times. V is TRBV27 and J is TRBJ2-7; D is ambiguous. The CDR3 covers 14 residues. Trimming took 4 bases from V and 0 from J, leaving 10 bases between them. CDR1 and CDR2 from the germline V gene are MNHEY and SMNVEV (reference sequence). The CDR3 spells CASSSVASSYEQYV. The CDR3 nucleotides read TGTGCCAGCAGTTCAGTCGCCAGCTCCTACGAGCAGTACGTC.

This clonotype was detected only once. The rearrangement joins TRBV4-2 to TRBJ2-5; 9 positions agree with TRBD2. Germline loops: CDR1 LGHNA, CDR2 YNFKEQ. V lost 3 bases and J lost 5; bases outside the gene matches: 19. The CDR3 consists of 19 residues. The CDR3 sequence: CASSQLFPRLADRGETQYF. The CDR3 nucleotides are TGTGCCAGCAGCCAGCTCTTCCCGAGACTAGCGGACCGGGGTGAGACCCAGTACTTC.

The chain links TRBV6-1 to TRBJ2-4; 9 bases align to TRBD1. Germline V lookup: CDR1 MNHNS, CDR2 SASEGT. J was trimmed by 0 bases and V by 6 bases; bases with no gene match: 3. This CDR3 has 15 amino acids. CDR3 loop: CASRGDRVAKNIQYF. The DNA for the CDR3 is TGTGCCAGCAGGGGGGACAGGGTAGCCAAAAACATTCAGTACTTC.

The chain recombines TRBV4-1 with TRBJ1-5; 7 nucleotides match TRBD1. J gave up 2 bases and V 2 bases, and 6 bases lay outside the gene matches. The CDR3 length is 16 residues. Germline V gene sequence: CDR1 MGHRA, CDR2 YSYEKL. CDR3 sequence reads: CASSQRAGQRNQPQHF. CDR3 nucleotide sequence: TGCGCCAGCAGCCAACGGGCGGGACAGCGCAATCAGCCCCAGCATTTT.

At least ten counts were recorded for this clonotype. Written as DNA, the CDR3 is TGCAGTGCTTGCCCCACATGGAACACTGAAGCTTTCTTT. This codes for CSACPTWNTEAFF. This chain links TRBV20-1 with TRBJ1-1; D not resolved. The germline V and J ends were trimmed by 5 bases and 1 base, with 11 bases remaining between them. Germline loops: CDR1 DFQATT, CDR2 SNEGSKA (reference sequence). The CDR3 has 13 amino acids.

In this sample, this clonotype turned up a few times. The rearrangement uses TRBV4-1 and TRBJ2-7, with 11 positions matching TRBD2. The CDR3 sequence is 15 residues long. Germline trimming cut 4 bases from V and 3 bases from J; bases unmatched to any gene: 5. Germline CDR1 is MGHRA and CDR2 is YSYEKL. CDR3 loop: CASSPQGTSGYEQYF. The CDR3 DNA reads as TGCGCCAGCAGCCCACAGGGGACTAGCGGCTACGAGCAGTACTTC.

Comments on this clonotype: A much larger clone lies one base from this, so it may be a read error. The rearrangement joins TRBV20-1 to TRBJ2-3, with D unresolved. Trimming cost V 3 bases and J 5 bases, with 15 bases left between them. Germline CDR1 is DFQATT and CDR2 is SNEGSKA (reference sequence). The CDR3 spans 14 residues. CDR3 region: CSASTPRAGDTQYF. As DNA, the CDR3 is TGCAGTGCTAGCACCCCCCGGGCTGGAGATACGCAGTATTTT.

The chain couples TRBV20-1 to TRBJ2-1; 12 bases map to TRBD2. CDR1 and CDR2 (germline): DFQATT, SNEGSKA (reference sequence). Trimming cost V 7 bases and J 7 bases; bases outside gene matches: 5. CDR3 size: 13 residues. CDR3 sequence (DNA): TGCAGTGGAAAGACTAGCGGGAGTAATGAGCAGTTCTTC. Translation gives CSGKTSGSNEQFF.